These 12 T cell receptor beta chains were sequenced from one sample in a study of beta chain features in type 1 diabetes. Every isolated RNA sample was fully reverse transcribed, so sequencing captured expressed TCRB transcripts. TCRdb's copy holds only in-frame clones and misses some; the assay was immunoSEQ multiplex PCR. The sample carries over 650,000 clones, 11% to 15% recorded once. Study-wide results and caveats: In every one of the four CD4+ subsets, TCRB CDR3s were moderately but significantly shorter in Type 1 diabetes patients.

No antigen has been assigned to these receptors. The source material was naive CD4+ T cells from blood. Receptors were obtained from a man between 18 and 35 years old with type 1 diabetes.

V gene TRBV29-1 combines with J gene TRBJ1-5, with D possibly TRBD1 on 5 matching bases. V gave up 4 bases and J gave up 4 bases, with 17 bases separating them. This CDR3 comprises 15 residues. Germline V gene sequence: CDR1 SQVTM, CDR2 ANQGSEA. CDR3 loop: CSVALAGGSNQPQHF. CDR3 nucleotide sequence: TGCAGCGTTGCCCTAGCGGGGGGGTCAAATCAGCCCCAGCATTTT.

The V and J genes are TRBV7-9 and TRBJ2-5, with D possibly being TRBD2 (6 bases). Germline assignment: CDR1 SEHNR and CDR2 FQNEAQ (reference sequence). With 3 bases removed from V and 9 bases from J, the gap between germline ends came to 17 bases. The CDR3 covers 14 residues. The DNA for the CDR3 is TGTGCCAGCAGCTTCGGCCGGGGTCCGGGGGCCCAGTACTTC. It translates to CASSFGRGPGAQYF.

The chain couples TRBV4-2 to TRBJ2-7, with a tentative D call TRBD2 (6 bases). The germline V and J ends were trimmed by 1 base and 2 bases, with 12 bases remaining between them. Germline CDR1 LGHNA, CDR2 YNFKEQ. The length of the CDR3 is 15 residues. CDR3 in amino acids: CASSQGPGGAYEQYF. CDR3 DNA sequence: TGTGCCAGCAGCCAAGGGCCGGGCGGGGCCTACGAGCAGTACTTC.

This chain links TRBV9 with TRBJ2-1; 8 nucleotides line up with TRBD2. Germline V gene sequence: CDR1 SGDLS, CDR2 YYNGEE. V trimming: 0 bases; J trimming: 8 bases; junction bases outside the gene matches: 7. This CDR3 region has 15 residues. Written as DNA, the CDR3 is TGTGCCAGCAGCGTAGGTGAGCGGGGGAAGTATGAGCAGTTCTTC. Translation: CASSVGERGKYEQFF.

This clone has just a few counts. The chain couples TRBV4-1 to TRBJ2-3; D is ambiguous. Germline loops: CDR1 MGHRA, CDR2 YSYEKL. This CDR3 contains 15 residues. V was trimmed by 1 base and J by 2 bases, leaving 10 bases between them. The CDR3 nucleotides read TGCGCCAGCAGCCAAGGGGCCGCTATCACAGATACGCAGTATTTT. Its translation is CASSQGAAITDTQYF.

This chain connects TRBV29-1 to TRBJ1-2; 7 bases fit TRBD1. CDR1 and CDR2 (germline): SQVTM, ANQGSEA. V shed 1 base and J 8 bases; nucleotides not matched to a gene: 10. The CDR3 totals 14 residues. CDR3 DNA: TGCAGCGTTGAAGTTTTTAAGGGGGCAGAGGGCTACACCTTC. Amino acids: CSVEVFKGAEGYTF.

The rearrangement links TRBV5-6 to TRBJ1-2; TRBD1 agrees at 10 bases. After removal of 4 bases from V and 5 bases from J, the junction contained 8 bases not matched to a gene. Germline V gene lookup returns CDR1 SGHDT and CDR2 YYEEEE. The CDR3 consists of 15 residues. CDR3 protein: CASSLRQGALYGYTF. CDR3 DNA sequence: TGTGCCAGCAGCCTCCGACAGGGGGCGTTATATGGCTACACCTTC.

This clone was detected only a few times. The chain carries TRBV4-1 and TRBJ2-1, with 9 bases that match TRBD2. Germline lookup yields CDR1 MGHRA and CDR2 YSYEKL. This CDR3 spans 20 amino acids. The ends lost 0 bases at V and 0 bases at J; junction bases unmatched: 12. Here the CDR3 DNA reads TGCGCCAGCAGCCAAGATAGGTCACTAGCGGGCCCGAGCTCCTACAATGAGCAGTTCTTC. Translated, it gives CASSQDRSLAGPSSYNEQFF.

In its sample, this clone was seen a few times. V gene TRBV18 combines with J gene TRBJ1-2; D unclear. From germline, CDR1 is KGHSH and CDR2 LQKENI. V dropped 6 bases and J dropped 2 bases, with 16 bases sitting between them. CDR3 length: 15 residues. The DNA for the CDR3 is TGTGCCAGCTCCATCACGGAGGGTTCGAACTATGGCTACACCTTC. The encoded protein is CASSITEGSNYGYTF.

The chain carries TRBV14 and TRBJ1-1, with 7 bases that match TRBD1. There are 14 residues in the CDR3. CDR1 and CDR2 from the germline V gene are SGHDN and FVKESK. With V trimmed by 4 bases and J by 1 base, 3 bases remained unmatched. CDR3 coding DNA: TGTGCCAGCAGCCGACAGGGTTGGAACACTGAAGCTTTCTTT. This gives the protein CASSRQGWNTEAFF.

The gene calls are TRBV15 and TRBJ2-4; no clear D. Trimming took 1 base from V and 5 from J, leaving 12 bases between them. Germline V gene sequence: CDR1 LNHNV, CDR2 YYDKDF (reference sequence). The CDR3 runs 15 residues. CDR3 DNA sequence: TGTGCCACCAGCAGAGGTTCCGTGGCGGAAAACATTCAGTACTTC. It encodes CATSRGSVAENIQYF.

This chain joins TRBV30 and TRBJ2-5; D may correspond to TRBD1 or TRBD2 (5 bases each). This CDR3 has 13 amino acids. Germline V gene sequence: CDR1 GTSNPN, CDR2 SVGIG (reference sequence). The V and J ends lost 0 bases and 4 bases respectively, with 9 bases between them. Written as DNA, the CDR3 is TGTGCCTGGAGTGTAATCGGGGCAGAGACCCAGTACTTC. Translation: CAWSVIGAETQYF.